The source of this TCR beta chain is a study of T cells in Graves' hyperthyroidism and ophthalmopathy. The overall study: The initial diagnosis was the point when peripheral blood was collected, ahead of any treatment. Study observations and caveats: In blood, most of the thyroid clonotypes expanded above 0.001 were also present.

Template material for amplifying TCR beta CDR3 regions consisted of RNA transcripts. A set of HTBI primers served as the primers for a first-round RT-PCR of the TCR CDR3. TCRdb fed the multiplex PCR reads into MiXCR, producing one record per CDR3 protein. The table records approximately 330,000 distinct CDR3 sequences, roughly 13% of them present only once. Thyroid ultrasound and orbital computed tomography, with clinical symptoms and serum thyroxine and TRAb, informed diagnoses. There are many counts of this clonotype. The target antigen is unknown. Per germline, CDR1 LGHDT and CDR2 YNNKEL (reference sequence). Trimming stripped 0 bases from V and 2 bases from J, with 8 bases between. There are 15 residues in the CDR3.

This sequence originates from a middle-aged woman with Graves' ophthalmopathy. Sequencing used blood. The chain couples TRBV3-1 to TRBJ2-1; a weak D match, TRBD2 (6 bases). The DNA for the CDR3 is TGTGCCAGCAGCCAAGAATGGACTACCTACAATGAGCAGTTCTTC. It translates to CASSQEWTTYNEQFF.